The clone carrying this T cell receptor beta chain was seen only a few times. Its antigen is not identified. The sample originates from a study of T-cell memory formation after mild COVID-19. The study, taken as a whole, reports: A subset of responding clones appeared in pre-infection memory, suggesting cross-reactive memory joined. Second-wave clones reaching peak frequency on day 37 lacked confirmed SARS-CoV-2 specificity. Most CD4+ clones that shrank were in CM and EM, while CD8+ ones turned up in EMRA.

Germline V gene lookup returns CDR1 SQVTM and CDR2 ANQGSEA. Trimming took off 6 bases at V and 4 bases at J, with 12 bases between the two ends. The CDR3 length is 12 residues. A 5'RACE reaction primed in the constant segment made cDNA libraries of TCR alpha and TCR beta, and these carried sample barcodes and UMIs. TCRdb fed the 5' RACE reads into MiXCR, producing one record per CDR3 protein. The table has 350,000 to 500,000 distinct CDR3 sequences, around 22% seen once. Source material: PBMCs or a T cell subset sorted from them (not recorded which). The V and J genes are TRBV29-1 and TRBJ1-1; D gene ambiguous. The receptor was isolated from an adult woman who had mild COVID-19 (a few samples of this study predate the infection). Cell type and time point are not known. The chain's CDR3 is CSVNLWGTEAFF. CDR3 in DNA: TGCAGCGTAAACCTTTGGGGCACTGAAGCTTTCTTT.